This is a list of T cell receptor beta chains from one sample in a study of OX40 agonist ivuxolimab in advanced cancers. Only in-frame clones appear in the TCRdb table, and some are missing; sequencing was by immunoSEQ multiplex PCR. The table lists 62,000 or so clones, around nine tenths of them singletons, with more than 2% in the top ten. The material was CD4+ or CD8+ T cells sorted from blood, obtained in a trial of the OX40 agonist ivuxolimab. The receptors were gathered from an adult with an advanced solid tumor such as melanoma, head and neck, liver or kidney cancer. Each CDR3 is given with its conserved first and last residue. The D gene is left open where the match is weak. Not all rows give a size; the values are once, few, many and, for expanded clones, a class.

V gene	J gene	clone size	D gene	CDR3 DNA	CDR3 protein
TRBV7-2	TRBJ2-1	NA	TRBD2	TGTGCCAGCAGCTTAGGGCGGGGGGGCGTAAATGAGCAGTTCTTC	CASSLGRGGVNEQFF
TRBV6-6	TRBJ1-3	NA	NA	TGTGCCAGCAGTTACACTAGTAGGACAGCTGGAAACACCATATATTTT	CASSYTSRTAGNTIYF
TRBV5-1	TRBJ2-7	NA	NA	TGCGCCAGCAGCATTCTCCAGGGTTCCTACGAGCAGTACTTC	CASSILQGSYEQYF
TRBV6-1	TRBJ1-2	NA	TRBD1	TGTGCCAGCAGCCGGGACAGGGGTGGAGGCTACACCTTC	CASSRDRGGGYTF
TRBV27	TRBJ2-1	NA	NA	TGTGCCAGCTACAGAAGGCCCGACAATGAGCAGTTCTTC	CASYRRPDNEQFF
TRBV11-2	TRBJ1-1	NA	NA	TGTGCCAGCAGCTTAGTACAGGGAGTCACTGAAGCTTTCTTT	CASSLVQGVTEAFF
TRBV20-1	TRBJ1-2	NA	NA	TGCAGTGCTACTACCAGGGATGGCTACACCTTC	CSATTRDGYTF
TRBV5-6	TRBJ1-4	NA	NA	TGTGCCAGCAGCTTGGAGTCGCGAAGGTCTAATGAAAAACTGTTTTTT	CASSLESRRSNEKLFF
TRBV18	TRBJ2-7	NA	NA	TGTGCCAGCTCACTAAGCCCGGACAGAACCAACTACGAGCAGTACTTC	CASSLSPDRTNYEQYF
TRBV4-2	TRBJ2-3	NA	TRBD2	TGTGCCAGCAGCCAAGAGTTAGCGGGGGGGCGAGATACGCAGTATTTT	CASSQELAGGRDTQYF
TRBV25-1	TRBJ2-7	once	NA	TGTGCCAGCAGTGAATATGGGGTAATCTCCTACGAGCAGTACTTC	CASSEYGVISYEQYF
TRBV6-5	TRBJ1-2	NA	TRBD1	TGTGCCAGCAGTTCGGACAGGTTGAGTGGTGGCTACACCTTC	CASSSDRLSGGYTF
TRBV2	TRBJ1-4	NA	TRBD1	TGTGCCAGCAGTTCAGGGGGAACTAATGAAAAACTGTTTTTT	CASSSGGTNEKLFF
TRBV5-4	TRBJ1-2	NA	NA	TGTGCCAGCAGCTATCCAGGGGAAGGCTACACCTTC	CASSYPGEGYTF
TRBV13	TRBJ1-1	NA	TRBD1	TGTGCCAGCAGCTTCCTCCGGACAGGGAGGGCTGAAGCTTTCTTT	CASSFLRTGRAEAFF
TRBV5-6	TRBJ1-4	few	TRBD1	TGTGCCAGCAGCTCCGGGACAGCTAATGAAAAACTGTTTTTT	CASSSGTANEKLFF
TRBV18	TRBJ2-7	NA	NA	TGTGCCAGCTCTCCCGAGGTCAACTCCTACGAGCAGTACTTC	CASSPEVNSYEQYF
TRBV11-2	TRBJ1-1	once	NA	TGTGCCAGCACCAAAGCGGGGCCGAGAACGAACACTGAAGCTTTCTTT	CASTKAGPRTNTEAFF
TRBV9	TRBJ2-3	once	NA	TGTGCCAGCAGCCCCAGGAGCCTGTCCCCAGATACGCAGTATTTT	CASSPRSLSPDTQYF
TRBV6-1	TRBJ2-1	NA	NA	TGTGCCAGCAGTGTAAATGCGGGCTCGTCCTACAATGAGCAGTTCTTC	CASSVNAGSSYNEQFF
TRBV6-1	TRBJ1-4	NA	NA	TGTGCCAGCAGTGAACGGGGATTTCGTGAAAAACTGTTTTTT	CASSERGFREKLFF
TRBV4-1	TRBJ1-1	NA	NA	TGCGCCAGCAGCCACCAGAACGAATGGAACACTGAAGCTTTCTTT	CASSHQNEWNTEAFF
TRBV19	TRBJ2-1	NA	NA	TGTGCCAGTAGTCCCCTAGGGTCCAAGGGCAATGAGCAGTTCTTC	CASSPLGSKGNEQFF
TRBV6-1	TRBJ2-7	NA	NA	TGTGCCAGCAGCTGGGCCTACGAGCAGTACTTC	CASSWAYEQYF
TRBV10-3	TRBJ2-3	NA	NA	TGTGCCATCAGTGAGTCACTCCGCGTAGATACGCAGTATTTT	CAISESLRVDTQYF
TRBV7-8	TRBJ2-7	NA	NA	TGTGCCAGCAGCTTAGCCGAGATCTACGAGCAGTACTTC	CASSLAEIYEQYF
TRBV5-1	TRBJ2-5	NA	TRBD2	TGCGCCAGCAGCCCGGCCGGGGGGAGGGTGAAAGAGACCCAGTACTTC	CASSPAGGRVKETQYF
TRBV18	TRBJ1-6	NA	NA	TGTGCCAGCTCACCACAGCAGGGTAATTCACCCCTCCACTTT	CASSPQQGNSPLHF
TRBV18	TRBJ1-6	NA	NA	TGTGCCAGCTCACCACCAATTCAGGGCCAAAATTCACCCCTCCACTTT	CASSPPIQGQNSPLHF
TRBV6-1	TRBJ1-5	NA	NA	TGTGCCAGCACCCTCGGGAGATCTGAGCAGCCCCAGCATTTT	CASTLGRSEQPQHF
TRBV23-1	TRBJ2-7	NA	TRBD1	TGCGCCAGCAGTCAATCTGCGGGACAGGACCGGACCTGGCTAGGGGAGCAGTACTTC	CASSQSAGQDRTWLGEQYF
TRBV6-6	TRBJ2-7	NA	NA	TGTGCCAGCAGTTACTCGGGACTTCACTACGAGCAGTACTTC	CASSYSGLHYEQYF
TRBV7-2	TRBJ2-7	NA	TRBD2	TGTGCCAGCAGCCCGGCGACTAGCGGAGGCTACGAGCAGTACTTC	CASSPATSGGYEQYF
TRBV9	TRBJ2-3	once	NA	TGTGCCAGCAGCGTATCGGGCTTGTCAGCAGATACGCAGTATTTT	CASSVSGLSADTQYF
TRBV6-5	TRBJ1-6	NA	NA	TGTGCCAGCAGTTACTCGAACCAGTATAATTCACCCCTCCACTTT	CASSYSNQYNSPLHF
TRBV6-4	TRBJ1-1	once	NA	TGTGCCAGCAGTGTTTCTTGGAACACTGAAGCTTTCTTT	CASSVSWNTEAFF
TRBV5-1	TRBJ1-1	NA	NA	TGCGCCAGCAGCTTTGACAGGAGGGCTTTCTTT	CASSFDRRAFF
TRBV2	TRBJ1-5	NA	NA	TGTGCCAGCAGTGACAGGGTATCGGACAATCAGCCCCAGCATTTT	CASSDRVSDNQPQHF
TRBV7-2	TRBJ1-1	NA	NA	TGTGCCAGCAGCTTAGAAGGTTATAGGGAATTCGCCATGAACACTGAAGCTTTCTTT	CASSLEGYREFAMNTEAFF